Listed below are T cell receptor beta chains from one sample, sequenced in a study of blood T cells in healthy people across ages. TCRdb used MiXCR to reprocess the 5' RACE reads, holding one entry per CDR3 protein. The sample holds some 800,000 distinct CDR3 sequences, 25% seen once. This sample also belongs to another study, concerning T cells of mothers and their children.

The sample taken for sequencing was blood. These TCRs come from a boy younger than 18 in good health. Both conserved end residues are part of each CDR3.

J gene: TRBJ2-5; V gene: TRBV27; CDR3 protein: CASNIQGGETQYF
J gene: TRBJ2-1; V gene: TRBV11-2; CDR3 protein: CASSSRLAAYNEQFF
J gene: TRBJ2-5; V gene: TRBV5-5; CDR3 protein: CASSLWDNQETQYF
J gene: TRBJ1-3; V gene: TRBV28; CDR3 protein: CASSLWVTSGNTIYF
J gene: TRBJ1-6; V gene: TRBV20-1; CDR3 protein: CSARERELGDSPLHF
J gene: TRBJ2-7; V gene: TRBV29-1; CDR3 protein: CSVDDSGTSGHYEQYF
J gene: TRBJ2-5; V gene: TRBV20-1; CDR3 protein: CSVPTGTLETQYF
J gene: TRBJ2-5; V gene: TRBV11-1; CDR3 protein: CASSAERTQYF
J gene: TRBJ2-4; V gene: TRBV20-1; CDR3 protein: CSAREVGGTRAKNIQYF
J gene: TRBJ1-4; V gene: TRBV7-2; CDR3 protein: CASSFEGRRREKLFF
J gene: TRBJ1-1; V gene: TRBV7-6; CDR3 protein: CASSTRPAEMNTEAFF
J gene: TRBJ2-7; V gene: TRBV20-1; CDR3 protein: CSARPGLAAYEQYF
J gene: TRBJ2-7; V gene: TRBV29-1; CDR3 protein: CSVVDDRAEQYF
J gene: TRBJ2-3; V gene: TRBV20-1; CDR3 protein: CSAAQGTDTQYF
J gene: TRBJ1-6; V gene: TRBV5-5; CDR3 protein: CASSLRDNSPLHF
J gene: TRBJ2-7; V gene: TRBV29-1; CDR3 protein: CSVVGGTVGEQYF
J gene: TRBJ2-7; V gene: TRBV27; CDR3 protein: CASSLSFSLGGHYEQYF
J gene: TRBJ2-3; V gene: TRBV5-1; CDR3 protein: CASSLSWRESYTDTRYF
J gene: TRBJ2-2; V gene: TRBV7-9; CDR3 protein: CASSSRTGEDTGELFF
J gene: -; V gene: TRBV6-1; CDR3 protein: CASTDGQTYEQYF
J gene: TRBJ2-5; V gene: TRBV7-6; CDR3 protein: CASMSHRSQETQYF
J gene: TRBJ2-7; V gene: TRBV29-1; CDR3 protein: CSVGKGSSYEQYF
J gene: TRBJ2-4; V gene: TRBV6-5; CDR3 protein: CASSYSYIPGLAGLKNIQYF
J gene: TRBJ1-2; V gene: TRBV24-1; CDR3 protein: CATSDSGQDPSYGYTF
J gene: TRBJ1-4; V gene: TRBV14; CDR3 protein: CASSQGDYNEKLFF
J gene: TRBJ1-1; V gene: TRBV28; CDR3 protein: CASSLAGLSTEAFF